This TCR beta chain was recovered during a study of technical replicates of blood from a handful of donors. This clone was observed a single time. Clones were sequenced by immunoSEQ multiplex PCR, and TCRdb holds only the in-frame ones, with some missing. The sample records 85,000 to 100,000 clones, 90% to 95% being singletons. Looked up from germline, CDR1 is SGHRS and CDR2 is YFSETQ. The CDR3 has 14 residues. The V and J ends lost 5 bases and 0 bases respectively, with 9 bases between them. The rearrangement uses TRBV5-1 and TRBJ1-3, with TRBD1 as a possible D gene (5 bases). The sequencing input was T cells isolated from PBMCs. The receptor was isolated from a human donor in good health. In nucleotides, the CDR3 is TGCGCCAGCAGGTCGGGGGTCTCTGGAAACACCATATATTTT. It specifies CASRSGVSGNTIYF.